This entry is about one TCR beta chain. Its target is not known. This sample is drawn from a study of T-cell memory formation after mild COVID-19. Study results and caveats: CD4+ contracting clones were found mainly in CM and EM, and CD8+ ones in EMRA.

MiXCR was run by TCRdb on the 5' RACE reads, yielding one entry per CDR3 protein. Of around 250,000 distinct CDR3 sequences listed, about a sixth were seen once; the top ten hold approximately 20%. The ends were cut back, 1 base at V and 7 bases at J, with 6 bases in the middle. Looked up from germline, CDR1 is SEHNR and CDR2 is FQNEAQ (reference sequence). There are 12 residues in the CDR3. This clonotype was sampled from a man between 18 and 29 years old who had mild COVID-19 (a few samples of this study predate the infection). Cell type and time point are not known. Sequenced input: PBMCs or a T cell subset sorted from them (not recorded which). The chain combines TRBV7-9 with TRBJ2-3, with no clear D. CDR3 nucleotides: TGTGCCAGCAGCTTAGTATCGTATACGCAGTATTTT. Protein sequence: CASSLVSYTQYF.